This T cell receptor (beta chain) emerged from a study of CD8 T cells in ankylosing spondylitis. Using quantitative 5'-RACE with molecular barcodes, the authors made TCR beta libraries. TCRdb independently ran MiXCR on the 5' RACE reads; one entry per CDR3 protein. This sample has fewer than 750,000 distinct CDR3 sequences, with 19% found just once. This CDR3 is built from 16 residues. Per germline, CDR1 SQVTM and CDR2 ANQGSEA. Losses at the gene ends were 0 bases for V and 3 bases for J; bases not matched to a gene: 8. This clonotype appeared many times. Its specificity is not known. Findings of the study overall: Disease-associated clonotypes exhibited CD8+ identity and were relatively infrequent in peripheral blood. About 8 highly homologous variants made up a TCR beta motif, and this motif appeared characteristic of ankylosing spondylitis blood. Earlier work had already found some motif variants in reactive arthritis synovial fluid and blood.

The sequence derives from a male donor with ankylosing spondylitis. The sequenced sample consisted of blood, either unsorted or a sorted T cell fraction (not recorded which). The V and J genes are TRBV29-1 and TRBJ2-5; 9 bases map to TRBD2. CDR3 nucleotide sequence: TGCAGCGTTGAAGATCAGAGAGCGGGGGGTGAAGAGACCCAGTACTTC. Translation gives CSVEDQRAGGEETQYF.